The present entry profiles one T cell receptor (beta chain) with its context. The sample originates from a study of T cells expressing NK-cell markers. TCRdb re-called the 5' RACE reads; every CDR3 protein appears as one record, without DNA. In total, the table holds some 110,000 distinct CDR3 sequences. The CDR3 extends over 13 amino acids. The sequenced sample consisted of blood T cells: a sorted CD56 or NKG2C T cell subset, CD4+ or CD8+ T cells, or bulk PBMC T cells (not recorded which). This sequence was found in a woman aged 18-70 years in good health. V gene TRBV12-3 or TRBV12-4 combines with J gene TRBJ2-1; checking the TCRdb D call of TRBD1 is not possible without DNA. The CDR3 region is CASSPDDLGEQFF.